This T cell receptor beta chain was retrieved from a study of blood T cell repertoires in COVID-19. Produced via immunoSEQ multiplex PCR; TCRdb's table is partial and in-frame only. This table has about 280,000 clones, around 88% appearing once. CDR3 length: 13 residues. V was shortened by 5 bases and J by 3 bases, with 5 bases between the two germline ends. Germline V lookup: CDR1 SEHNR, CDR2 FQNEAQ (reference sequence). The sequencing input was PBMCs or T cells enriched from blood (not recorded which). The TCR sequence derives from a woman aged 40 to 50 who had recovered from COVID-19. J is TRBJ2-6 and V is TRBV7-9; D ambiguous. The CDR3: CASSTSGANVLTF. The DNA for the CDR3 is TGTGCCAGCAGCACAAGTGGGGCCAACGTCCTGACTTTC.